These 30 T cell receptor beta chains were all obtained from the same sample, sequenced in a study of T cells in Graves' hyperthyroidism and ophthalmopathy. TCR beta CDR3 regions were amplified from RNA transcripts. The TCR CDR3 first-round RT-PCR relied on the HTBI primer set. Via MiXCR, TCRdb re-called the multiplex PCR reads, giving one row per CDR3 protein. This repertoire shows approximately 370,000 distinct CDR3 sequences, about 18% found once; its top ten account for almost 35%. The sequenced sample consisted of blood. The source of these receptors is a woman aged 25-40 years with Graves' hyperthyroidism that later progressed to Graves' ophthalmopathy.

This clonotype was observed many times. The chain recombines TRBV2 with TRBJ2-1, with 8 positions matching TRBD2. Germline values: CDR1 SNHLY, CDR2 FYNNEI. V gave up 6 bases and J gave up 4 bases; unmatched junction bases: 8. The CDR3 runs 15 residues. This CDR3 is CASREDGGEYNEQFF. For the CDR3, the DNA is TGTGCCAGCAGAGAGGACGGGGGGGAATACAATGAGCAGTTCTTC.

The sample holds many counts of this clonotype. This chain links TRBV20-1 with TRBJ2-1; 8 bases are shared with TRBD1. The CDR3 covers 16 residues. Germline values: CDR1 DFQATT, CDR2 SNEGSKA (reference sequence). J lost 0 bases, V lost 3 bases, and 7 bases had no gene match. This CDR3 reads CSASRRTGSSYNEQFF. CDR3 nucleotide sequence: TGCAGTGCTAGTCGCCGGACAGGGAGCTCCTACAATGAGCAGTTCTTC.

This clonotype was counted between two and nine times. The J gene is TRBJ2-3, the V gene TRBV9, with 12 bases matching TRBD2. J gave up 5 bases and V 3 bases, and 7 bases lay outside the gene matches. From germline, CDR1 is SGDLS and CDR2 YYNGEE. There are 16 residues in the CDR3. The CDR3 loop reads CASSALLAGGEDTQYF. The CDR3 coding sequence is TGTGCCAGCAGCGCCCTCCTAGCGGGAGGGGAAGATACGCAGTATTTT. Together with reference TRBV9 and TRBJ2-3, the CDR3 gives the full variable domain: DSGVTQTPKHLITATGQRVTLRCSPRSGDLSVYWYQQSLDQGLQFLIQYYNGEERAKGNILERFSAQQFPDLHSELNLSSLELGDSALYFCASSALLAGGEDTQYFGPGTRLTVL.

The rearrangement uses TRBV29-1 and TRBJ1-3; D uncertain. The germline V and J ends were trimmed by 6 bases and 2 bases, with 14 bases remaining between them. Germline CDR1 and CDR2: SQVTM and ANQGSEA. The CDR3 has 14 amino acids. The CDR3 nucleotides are TGCAGCGTCCCCGGACCCACTACTGGAAACACCATATATTTT. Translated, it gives CSVPGPTTGNTIYF.

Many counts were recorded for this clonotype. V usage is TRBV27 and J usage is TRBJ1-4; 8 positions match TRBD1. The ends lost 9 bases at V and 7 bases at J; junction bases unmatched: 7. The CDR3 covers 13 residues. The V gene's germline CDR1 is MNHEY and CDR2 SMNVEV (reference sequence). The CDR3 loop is CASGQGVGEKLFF. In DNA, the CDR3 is TGTGCCAGTGGACAGGGCGTAGGTGAAAAACTGTTTTTT.

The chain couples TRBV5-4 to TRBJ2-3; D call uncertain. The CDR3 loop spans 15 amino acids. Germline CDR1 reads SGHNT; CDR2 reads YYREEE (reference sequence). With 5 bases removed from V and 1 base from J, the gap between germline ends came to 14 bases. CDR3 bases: TGTGCCAGCAGGGAGTCTTCCAGCGGCACAGATACGCAGTATTTT. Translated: CASRESSSGTDTQYF.

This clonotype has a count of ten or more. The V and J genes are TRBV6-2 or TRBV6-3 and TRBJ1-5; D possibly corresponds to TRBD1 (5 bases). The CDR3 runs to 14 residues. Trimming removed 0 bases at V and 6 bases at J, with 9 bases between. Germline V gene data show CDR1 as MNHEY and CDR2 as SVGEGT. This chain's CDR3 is CASSYSSRGQPQHF. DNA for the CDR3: TGTGCCAGCAGTTACTCGTCTAGGGGTCAGCCCCAGCATTTT.

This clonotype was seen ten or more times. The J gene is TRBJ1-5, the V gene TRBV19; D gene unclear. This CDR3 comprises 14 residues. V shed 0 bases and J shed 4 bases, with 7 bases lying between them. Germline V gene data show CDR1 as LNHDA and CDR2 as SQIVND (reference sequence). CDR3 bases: TGTGCCAGTAGTATAGATCTGGCGAATCAGCCCCAGCATTTT. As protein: CASSIDLANQPQHF.

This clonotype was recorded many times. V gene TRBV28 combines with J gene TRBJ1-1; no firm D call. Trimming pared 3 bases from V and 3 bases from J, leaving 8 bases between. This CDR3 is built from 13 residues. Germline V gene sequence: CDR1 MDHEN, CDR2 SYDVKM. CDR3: CASSFRADTEAFF. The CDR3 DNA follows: TGTGCCAGCAGTTTTAGAGCGGACACTGAAGCTTTCTTT. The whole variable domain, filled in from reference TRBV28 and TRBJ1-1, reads DVKVTQSSRYLVKRTGEKVFLECVQDMDHENMFWYRQDPGLGLRLIYFSYDVKMKEKGDIPEGYSVSREKKERFSLILESASTNQTSMYLCASSFRADTEAFFGQGTRLTVV.

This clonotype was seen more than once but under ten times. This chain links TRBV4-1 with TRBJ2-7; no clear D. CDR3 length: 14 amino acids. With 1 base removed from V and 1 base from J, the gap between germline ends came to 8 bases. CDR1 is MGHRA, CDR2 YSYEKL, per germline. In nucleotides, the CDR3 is TGCGCCAGCAGCCAAGTGGTCGGATCCTACGAGCAGTACTTC. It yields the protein CASSQVVGSYEQYF.

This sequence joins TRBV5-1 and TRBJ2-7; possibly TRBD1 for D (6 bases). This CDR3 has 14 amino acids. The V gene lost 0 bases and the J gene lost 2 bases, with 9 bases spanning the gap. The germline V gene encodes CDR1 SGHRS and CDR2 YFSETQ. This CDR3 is CASSLEGHTYEQYF. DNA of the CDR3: TGCGCCAGCAGCTTGGAGGGACATACCTACGAGCAGTACTTC.

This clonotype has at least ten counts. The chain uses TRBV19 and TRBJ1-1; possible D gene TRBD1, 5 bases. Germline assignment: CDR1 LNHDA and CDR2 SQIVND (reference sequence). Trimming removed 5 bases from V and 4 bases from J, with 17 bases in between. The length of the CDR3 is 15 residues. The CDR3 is CASSSGVGGVTEAFF. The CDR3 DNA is TGTGCCAGTAGTTCGGGGGTTGGTGGGGTCACTGAAGCTTTCTTT.

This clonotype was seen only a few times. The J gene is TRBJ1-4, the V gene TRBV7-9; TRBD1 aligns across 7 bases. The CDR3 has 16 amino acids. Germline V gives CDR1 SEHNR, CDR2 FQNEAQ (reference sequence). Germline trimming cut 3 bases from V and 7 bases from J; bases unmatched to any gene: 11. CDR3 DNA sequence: TGTGCCAGCAGCTTTCCATCCGGGACAGAGGCTGAAAAACTGTTTTTT. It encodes CASSFPSGTEAEKLFF.

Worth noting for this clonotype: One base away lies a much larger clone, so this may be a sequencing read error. The DNA of the CDR3 is TGTGCCGGCAGTTACTCGGGAGGTTATTCACCCCTCCACTTT. Translation gives CAGSYSGGYSPLHF. This sequence joins TRBV6-5 and TRBJ1-6, with D uncertain. The V gene's germline CDR1 is MNHEY and CDR2 SVGAGI. CDR3 length: 14 residues.

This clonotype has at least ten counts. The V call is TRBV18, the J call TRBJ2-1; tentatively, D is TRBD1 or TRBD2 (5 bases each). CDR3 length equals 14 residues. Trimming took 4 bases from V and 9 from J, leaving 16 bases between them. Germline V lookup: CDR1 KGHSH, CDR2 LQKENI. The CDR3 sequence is CASSLGSNGGEQFF. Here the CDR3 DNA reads TGTGCCAGCTCACTGGGCTCAAATGGGGGTGAGCAGTTCTTC. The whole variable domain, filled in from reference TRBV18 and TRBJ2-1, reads NAGVMQNPRHLVRRRGQEARLRCSPMKGHSHVYWYRQLPEEGLKFMVYLQKENIIDESGMPKERFSAEFPKEGPSILRIQQVVRGDSAAYFCASSLGSNGGEQFFGPGTRLTVL.

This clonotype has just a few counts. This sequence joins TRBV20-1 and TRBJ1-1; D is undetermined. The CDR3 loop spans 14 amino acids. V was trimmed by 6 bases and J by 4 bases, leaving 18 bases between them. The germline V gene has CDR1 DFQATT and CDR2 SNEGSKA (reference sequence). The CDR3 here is CSAPHSYMGTEAFF. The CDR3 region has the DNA TGCAGTGCCCCTCATTCTTACATGGGCACTGAAGCTTTCTTT.

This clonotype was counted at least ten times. The CDR3 loop is CASSYGGQSSTDTQYF. Here the CDR3 DNA reads TGTGCCAGCAGTTACGGGGGACAAAGTAGCACAGATACGCAGTATTTT. The J gene is TRBJ2-3, the V gene TRBV6-2 or TRBV6-3; perhaps TRBD1 as D (6 bases). The germline CDR1 and CDR2 sequences are MNHEY and SVGEGT. V was clipped by 2 bases and J by 0 bases, with 12 bases between them. The length of the CDR3 is 16 residues.

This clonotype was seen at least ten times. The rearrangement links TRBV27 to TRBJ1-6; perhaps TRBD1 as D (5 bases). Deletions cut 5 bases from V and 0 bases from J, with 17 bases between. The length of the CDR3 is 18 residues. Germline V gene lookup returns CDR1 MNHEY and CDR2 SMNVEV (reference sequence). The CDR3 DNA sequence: TGTGCCAGCAGTGCTCGTACAGGTCTGGGCTCCTATAATTCACCCCTCCACTTT. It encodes CASSARTGLGSYNSPLHF.

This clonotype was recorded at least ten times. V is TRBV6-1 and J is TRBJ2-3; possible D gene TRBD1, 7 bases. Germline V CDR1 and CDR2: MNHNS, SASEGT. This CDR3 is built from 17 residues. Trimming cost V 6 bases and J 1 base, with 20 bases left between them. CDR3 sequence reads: CASRQGGFPGGTDTQYF. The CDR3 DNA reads TGTGCCAGCAGACAAGGGGGCTTCCCGGGAGGCACAGATACGCAGTATTTT.

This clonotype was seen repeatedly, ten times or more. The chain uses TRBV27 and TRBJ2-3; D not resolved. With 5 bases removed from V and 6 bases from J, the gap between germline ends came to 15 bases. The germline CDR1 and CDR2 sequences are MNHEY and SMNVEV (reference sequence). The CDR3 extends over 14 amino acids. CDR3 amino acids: CASSTLEDPDTQYF. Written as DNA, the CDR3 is TGTGCCAGCAGTACCCTTGAGGACCCCGATACGCAGTATTTT.

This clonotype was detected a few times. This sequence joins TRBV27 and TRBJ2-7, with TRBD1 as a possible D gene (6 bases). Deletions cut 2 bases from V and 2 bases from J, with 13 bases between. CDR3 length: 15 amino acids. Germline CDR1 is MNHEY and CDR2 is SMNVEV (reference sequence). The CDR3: CASSLRQDNTYEQYF. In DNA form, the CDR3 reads TGTGCCAGCAGTTTAAGACAGGACAACACCTACGAGCAGTACTTC.

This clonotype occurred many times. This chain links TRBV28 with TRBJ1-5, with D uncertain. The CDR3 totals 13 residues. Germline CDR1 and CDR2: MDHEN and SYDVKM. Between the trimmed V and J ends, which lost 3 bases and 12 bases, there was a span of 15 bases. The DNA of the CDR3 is TGTGCCAGCAGTTTGGCCACCGTCCCCAGCCAGCATTTT. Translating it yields CASSLATVPSQHF.

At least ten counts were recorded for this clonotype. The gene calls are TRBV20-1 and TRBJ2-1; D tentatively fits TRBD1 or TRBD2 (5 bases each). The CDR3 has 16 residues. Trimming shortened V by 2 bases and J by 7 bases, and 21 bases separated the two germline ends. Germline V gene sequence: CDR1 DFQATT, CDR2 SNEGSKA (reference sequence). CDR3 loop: CSARFDERGTGNEQFF. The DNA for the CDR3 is TGCAGTGCTAGATTCGACGAGAGGGGAACGGGTAATGAGCAGTTCTTC.

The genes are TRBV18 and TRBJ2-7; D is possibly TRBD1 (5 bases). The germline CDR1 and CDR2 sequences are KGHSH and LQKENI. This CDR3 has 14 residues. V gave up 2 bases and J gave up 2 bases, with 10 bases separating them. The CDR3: CASSPKQGPYEQYF. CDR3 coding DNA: TGTGCCAGCTCACCAAAGCAGGGCCCCTACGAGCAGTACTTC.

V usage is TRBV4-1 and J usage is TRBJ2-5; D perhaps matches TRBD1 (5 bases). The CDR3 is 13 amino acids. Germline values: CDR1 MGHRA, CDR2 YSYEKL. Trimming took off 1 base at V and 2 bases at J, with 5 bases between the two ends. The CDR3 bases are TGCGCCAGCAGCCAAGGACAGCAAGAGACCCAGTACTTC. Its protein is CASSQGQQETQYF.

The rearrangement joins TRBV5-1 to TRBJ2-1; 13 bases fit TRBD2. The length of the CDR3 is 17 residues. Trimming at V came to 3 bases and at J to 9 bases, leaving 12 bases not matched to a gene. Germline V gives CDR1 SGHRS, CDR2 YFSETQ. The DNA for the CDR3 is TGCGCCAGCAGCTCATACCAGGGACTAGCGGGATCTAGTGAGCAGTTCTTC. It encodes CASSSYQGLAGSSEQFF.

The CDR3 region has the DNA TGTGCCAGCAGTTGGGGGAGGACGGCGGGTAATTCACCCCTCCACTTT. Translation gives CASSWGRTAGNSPLHF. The J gene is TRBJ1-6, the V gene TRBV28, with D possibly TRBD1 on 5 matching bases. V lost 4 bases to trimming and J lost 6 bases, with 16 bases between them. The CDR3 runs 16 residues. Germline assignment: CDR1 MDHEN and CDR2 SYDVKM.

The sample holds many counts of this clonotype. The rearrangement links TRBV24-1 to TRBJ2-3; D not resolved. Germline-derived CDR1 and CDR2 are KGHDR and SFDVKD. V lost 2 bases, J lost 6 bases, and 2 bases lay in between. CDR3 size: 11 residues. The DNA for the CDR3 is TGTGCCACCAGTGATTGGGATACGCAGTATTTT. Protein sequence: CATSDWDTQYF.

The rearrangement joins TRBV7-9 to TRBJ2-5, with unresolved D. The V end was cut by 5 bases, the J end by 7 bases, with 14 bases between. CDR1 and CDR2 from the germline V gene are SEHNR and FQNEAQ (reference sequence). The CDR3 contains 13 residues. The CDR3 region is CASSLQTVGTQYF. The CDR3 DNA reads TGTGCCAGCAGCCTCCAAACAGTTGGGACCCAGTACTTC.

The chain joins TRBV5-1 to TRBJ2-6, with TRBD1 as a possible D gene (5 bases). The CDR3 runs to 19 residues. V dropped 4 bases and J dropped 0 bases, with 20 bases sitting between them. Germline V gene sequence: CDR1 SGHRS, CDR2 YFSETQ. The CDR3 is CASSPLRGAPSSGANVLTF. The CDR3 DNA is TGCGCCAGCAGCCCACTCCGTGGGGCCCCGAGCTCTGGGGCCAACGTCCTGACTTTC.